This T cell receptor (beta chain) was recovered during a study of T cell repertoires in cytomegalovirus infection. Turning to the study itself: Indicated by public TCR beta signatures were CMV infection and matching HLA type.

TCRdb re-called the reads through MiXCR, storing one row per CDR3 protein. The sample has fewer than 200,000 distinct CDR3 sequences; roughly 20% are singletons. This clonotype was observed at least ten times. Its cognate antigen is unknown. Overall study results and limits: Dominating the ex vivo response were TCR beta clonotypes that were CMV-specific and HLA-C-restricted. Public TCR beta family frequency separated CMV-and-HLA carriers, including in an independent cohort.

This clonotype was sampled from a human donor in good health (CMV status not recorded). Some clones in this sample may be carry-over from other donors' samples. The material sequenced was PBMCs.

CDR3 sequence: CASSLESGPYEQYF. Here the CDR3 DNA reads TGTGCCAGCAGCTTAGAAAGCGGTCCCTACGAGCAGTACTTC. The chain uses TRBV11-2 and TRBJ2-7; TRBD2 might be the D (5 bases). Germline V gives CDR1 SGHAT, CDR2 FQNNGV. The CDR3 length is 14 residues. With 0 bases removed from V and 2 bases from J, the gap between germline ends came to 8 bases.